Shown below are 9 T cell receptor beta chains from a single sample sequenced in a study of T cell responses to AZD1222 COVID-19 vaccine. Clones were sequenced by immunoSEQ multiplex PCR, and TCRdb holds only the in-frame ones, with some missing. The sample lists fewer than 100,000 clones, around 94% occurring once. The starting material was peripheral blood, obtained on day 0 of AZD1222 vaccination. The source is an adult in good health.

This clone was found once. The gene calls are TRBV4-1 and TRBJ2-1, with 8 bases fitting TRBD2. With V trimmed by 0 bases and J by 0 bases, 1 base remained unmatched. This CDR3 spans 16 amino acids. The V gene's germline CDR1 is MGHRA and CDR2 YSYEKL. The CDR3 DNA sequence: TGCGCCAGCAGCCAAGAAAGCGGGAGCTCCTACAATGAGCAGTTCTTC. Translated, it gives CASSQESGSSYNEQFF.

The sample holds one count of this clone. The V call is TRBV5-1, the J call TRBJ1-4, with TRBD1 matching over 7 bases. The CDR3 consists of 17 residues. Trimming at V came to 8 bases and at J to 3 bases, leaving 16 bases not matched to a gene. The germline gives CDR1 SGHRS, CDR2 YFSETQ. CDR3 region: CARDDRVKSGSNEKLFF. The CDR3 coding sequence is TGCGCCAGGGATGACAGGGTAAAATCGGGATCTAATGAAAAACTGTTTTTT.

The J gene is TRBJ1-4, the V gene TRBV6-1; 9 bases are a match to TRBD1. The trim removed 3 bases at V and 4 bases at J, leaving 18 bases unmatched. Germline CDR1 reads MNHNS; CDR2 reads SASEGT. CDR3 size: 20 residues. CDR3 amino acids: CASSETGQGNRVWVNEKLFF. As DNA, the CDR3 is TGTGCCAGCAGTGAGACGGGACAGGGTAATCGGGTTTGGGTTAATGAAAAACTGTTTTTT.

The DNA of the CDR3 is TGCAGTGCTAGTGGTAGCACAAAAGGAGGAGAGACCCAGTACTTC. Protein: CSASGSTKGGETQYF. This chain joins TRBV20-1 and TRBJ2-5; possible D gene TRBD2, 5 bases. Germline CDR1 is DFQATT and CDR2 is SNEGSKA (reference sequence). The V end lost 3 bases, the J end lost 4 bases, and 18 bases lay between the germline ends. This CDR3 is 15 amino acids long.

The chain combines TRBV21-1 with TRBJ2-3; the table gives TRBD1 as D, unverified against the DNA. TRBV21-1 is flagged as a pseudogene. The CDR3 has 17 residues. The CDR3 protein is CASSKFGTGEVKDTQYF. CDR3 in DNA: TGTGCCAGCAGCAAATTTGGGACAGGGGAGGTGAAAGATACGCAGTATTTT.

CDR3 bases: TGTGCCAGCAGTGAAGCAGGGGCTGAAGCTTTCTTT. Encoded protein: CASSEAGAEAFF. The chain joins TRBV2 to TRBJ1-1; D perhaps matches TRBD1 (5 bases). V was clipped by 0 bases and J by 6 bases, with 5 bases between them. This CDR3 comprises 12 residues. Germline loops: CDR1 SNHLY, CDR2 FYNNEI.

This rearrangement joins TRBV29-1 to TRBJ2-7; 11 bases are shared with TRBD2. With 6 bases clipped from V and 3 bases from J, the junction kept 7 bases outside the gene matches. Germline CDR1 is SQVTM and CDR2 is ANQGSEA. This CDR3 is 14 amino acids long. CDR3 protein: CSVLDGLAGYEQYF. The CDR3 DNA reads TGCAGCGTCCTTGATGGACTAGCGGGCTACGAGCAGTACTTC.

V is TRBV3-1 (or the pseudogene TRBV3-2) and J is TRBJ2-1, with 15 bases fitting TRBD2. This CDR3 spans 18 amino acids. Germline assignment: CDR1 LGHDT and CDR2 YNNKEL (reference sequence). V was clipped by 4 bases and J by 5 bases; unmatched bases: 9. Written as DNA, the CDR3 is TGTGCCAGCAGCCCTTCAAAGGGACTAGCGGGGGGTAACAATGAGCAGTTCTTC. It encodes CASSPSKGLAGGNNEQFF.

The V and J genes are TRBV5-4 and TRBJ2-5; possible D gene TRBD1, 8 bases. The V and J ends lost 3 bases and 4 bases respectively, with 16 bases between them. Germline V gene lookup returns CDR1 SGHNT and CDR2 YYREEE (reference sequence). This CDR3 contains 15 residues. The CDR3: CASSSPQGGSETQYF. In DNA form, the CDR3 reads TGTGCCAGCAGCTCACCACAGGGGGGGTCAGAGACCCAGTACTTC.